This TCR beta chain was sequenced during a study of T cell changes during pregnancy in multiple sclerosis (dated by TCRdb to between 2019 and 2020). Study-wide context: In women with multiple sclerosis, the researchers looked at how the T cell repertoire shifted as pregnancy progressed.

Preparation of the library involved the immunoSEQ multiplex PCR assay. This immuneACCESS table, as held by TCRdb, lists in-frame sequences with V and J called but not all clones. Of the missing ones, under half trace to an unresolved V gene in checked studies; the others have no known cause. Counted in this sample were 35,000 to 50,000 clones; roughly 90% of them appeared once. The ten largest clonotypes hold 1.2% of the sample. About this clone: This receptor's antigen is unknown. Base qualities are missing; no much larger clone stands one base away.

CDR3 length: 14 amino acids, cysteine to phenylalanine. CDR3 DNA only is kept here, 42 bases in frame from base 1. CDR1 and CDR2, looked up from the germline V gene, are SGHVS and FQNEAQ. The V end loses 3 bases and the J end loses 3 bases, and a stretch of 12 bases separates them. The rearrangement joined TRBV7-8 to TRBJ2-7; no D gene is confidently identified. The receptor was derived from a female donor with multiple sclerosis, enrolled in a pregnancy study. The material was CD4+ T cells from peripheral blood mononuclear cells, obtained in the second trimester of pregnancy. The CDR3 in this case is CASSFHTYLYEQYF. The bases are TGTGCCAGCAGCTTTCATACTTACCTCTACGAGCAGTACTTC.